One sample yielded the 7 T cell receptor beta chains listed below, sequenced in a study of OX40 agonist ivuxolimab in advanced cancers. Repertoires were generated with immunoSEQ multiplex PCR, while TCRdb's copy carries only in-frame clones and drops some. This table holds tens of thousands of clones, approximately 90% found once. The sequencing used CD4+ or CD8+ T cells sorted from blood, collected in a trial of the OX40 agonist ivuxolimab. These receptors all stem from an adult with an advanced solid tumor such as melanoma, head and neck, liver or kidney cancer.

This clone has just one count. The chain couples TRBV7-3 to TRBJ2-3, with a possible D match to TRBD2 (6 bases). V shed 4 bases and J shed 1 base, with 15 bases lying between them. This CDR3 is built from 16 residues. Germline loops: CDR1 SGHTA, CDR2 FQGTGA. CDR3 residues: CASSSGTFSGTDTQYF. The CDR3 coding sequence is TGTGCCAGCAGCTCGGGGACTTTTTCGGGCACAGATACGCAGTATTTT.

This chain connects TRBV28 to TRBJ1-5, with TRBD1 identical over 8 bases. V lost 7 bases and J lost 3; bases outside the gene matches: 8. Germline V CDR1 and CDR2: MDHEN, SYDVKM. The CDR3 has 15 amino acids. The CDR3 loop reads CASTTDRALNQPQHF. CDR3 coding DNA: TGTGCCAGCACTACGGACAGGGCCCTCAATCAGCCCCAGCATTTT.

The chain joins TRBV5-4 to TRBJ2-2, with D perhaps TRBD2 (6 bases). Trimming removed 4 bases from V and 6 bases from J, with 19 bases in between. This CDR3 has 16 amino acids. Germline CDR1 is SGHNT and CDR2 is YYREEE (reference sequence). The CDR3 reads CASSLGVAGRSGELFF. CDR3 in DNA: TGTGCCAGCAGCCTGGGGGTGGCAGGGAGGTCCGGGGAGCTGTTTTTT.

The chain uses TRBV15 and TRBJ1-2, with D unresolved. CDR1 is LNHNV and CDR2 is YYDKDF in the germline V gene (reference sequence). The V end lost 1 base, the J end lost 2 bases, and 11 bases lay between the germline ends. This CDR3 has 15 amino acids. The CDR3 coding sequence is TGTGCCACCAGCAGAGCGGCCACCGGAAACTATGGCTACACCTTC. Protein sequence: CATSRAATGNYGYTF.

V and J are TRBV9 and TRBJ1-1; tentatively, D is TRBD1 (6 bases). The germline V and J ends were trimmed by 4 bases and 9 bases, with 10 bases remaining between them. The germline gives CDR1 SGDLS, CDR2 YYNGEE. The CDR3 is made up of 11 amino acids. The CDR3 sequence: CASSPGTKAFF. The CDR3, as DNA: TGTGCCAGCAGCCCCGGGACAAAAGCTTTCTTT.

This clone was detected once. The chain employs TRBV6-1 and TRBJ1-4, with a tentative D call TRBD1 (5 bases). The CDR3 spans 14 residues. The germline V gene has CDR1 MNHNS and CDR2 SASEGT. V lost 1 base and J 8 bases, leaving 11 bases between the germline ends. The DNA of the CDR3 is TGTGCCAGCAGTGAAGAAGGGTCAGGGGAAAAACTGTTTTTT. This encodes CASSEEGSGEKLFF.

The rearrangement joins TRBV11-2 to TRBJ2-3; 9 bases are shared with TRBD1. CDR1 is SGHAT and CDR2 is FQNNGV in the germline V gene. The junction had 8 bases not matched to a gene; V was cut back by 5 bases and J by 2 bases. This CDR3 is built from 16 residues. The chain's CDR3 is CASSPRQGVSTDTQYF. CDR3 sequence (DNA): TGTGCCAGCAGCCCCCGACAGGGGGTTTCCACAGATACGCAGTATTTT.